This T cell receptor (beta chain) was retrieved from a study of T cell changes during pregnancy in multiple sclerosis. With 3 bases removed from V and 1 base from J, the gap between germline ends came to 7 bases. CDR1 and CDR2 (germline): SQVTM, ANQGSEA. There are 12 residues in the CDR3. Clones were sequenced by immunoSEQ multiplex PCR, and TCRdb holds only the in-frame ones, with some missing. The sample gives just over 50,000 clones, around 92% of which show up once; around 0.56% is in the top ten. Points on this clone: Additional DNA sequences in this sample encode the identical CDR3.

The receptor's source is a female donor with multiple sclerosis, enrolled in a pregnancy study. The chain joins TRBV29-1 to TRBJ2-7, with D hard to call. The source was CD4+ T cells from peripheral blood mononuclear cells, collected after pregnancy. The CDR3 DNA is TGCAGCGTTGAGGCAGGTTCCTACGAGCAGTACTTC. Its translation is CSVEAGSYEQYF.